Below, 11 T cell receptor beta chains from the same sample are listed, as sequenced in a study of blood T cell repertoires in COVID-19. Method: immunoSEQ multiplex PCR; TCRdb's copy keeps in-frame clones and lacks some. The repertoire has 70,000 to 100,000 clones, 88% of them found once; the top ten carry 4.8%. Sequences were obtained from peripheral blood. These receptors were obtained from an elderly woman with active COVID-19.

The V and J genes are TRBV30 and TRBJ1-2; 8 nucleotides match TRBD1. CDR1 and CDR2 (germline): GTSNPN, SVGIG (reference sequence). The CDR3 contains 15 residues. The ends lost 1 base at V and 3 bases at J; junction bases unmatched: 7. For the CDR3, the DNA is TGTGCCTGGAGTGAGCCGGGACAGGAGCACTATGGCTACACCTTC. It translates to CAWSEPGQEHYGYTF.

V is TRBV6-2 or TRBV6-3 and J is TRBJ1-1, with TRBD1 matching over 7 bases. J lost 0 bases, V lost 2 bases, and 3 bases had no gene match. The CDR3 has 15 residues. CDR1 and CDR2 from the germline V gene are MNHEY and SVGEGT. The CDR3 loop is CASSYRQGVNTEAFF. The CDR3 coding sequence is TGTGCCAGCAGTTACCGACAGGGAGTGAACACTGAAGCTTTCTTT.

This chain links TRBV27 with TRBJ1-4, with TRBD1 matching over 7 bases. Germline V CDR1 and CDR2: MNHEY, SMNVEV (reference sequence). The trim removed 6 bases at V and 1 base at J, leaving 5 bases unmatched. This CDR3 has 15 residues. The CDR3 coding sequence is TGTGCCAGCAGCCAGAGGGGGCGAACTAATGAAAAACTGTTTTTT. Its protein is CASSQRGRTNEKLFF.

The rearrangement uses TRBV7-9 and TRBJ1-1; D is unresolved. V lost 0 bases and J 1 base, leaving 6 bases between the germline ends. The CDR3 has 14 residues. Germline values: CDR1 SEHNR, CDR2 FQNEAQ (reference sequence). The CDR3 sequence: CASSLATENTEAFF. CDR3 DNA sequence: TGTGCCAGCAGCTTAGCTACAGAGAACACTGAAGCTTTCTTT. Combining the CDR3 with reference TRBV7-9 and TRBJ1-1 gives the whole variable domain DTGVSQNPRHKITKRGQNVTFRCDPISEHNRLYWYRQTLGQGPEFLTYFQNEAQLEKSRLLSDRFSAERPKGSFSTLEIQRTEQGDSAMYLCASSLATENTEAFFGQGTRLTVV.

CDR3 amino acids: CVQTGRNTGELFF. CDR3 DNA: TGTGTGCAGACAGGCCGGAACACCGGGGAGCTGTTTTTT. The J gene is TRBJ2-2, the V gene TRBV7-9, with a weak D call TRBD1 (6 bases). CDR1 and CDR2 from the germline V gene are SEHNR and FQNEAQ (reference sequence). This CDR3 contains 13 residues.

V is TRBV5-4 and J is TRBJ2-1; a possible D gene is TRBD1 (5 bases). This CDR3 is built from 15 residues. V lost 4 bases and J 0 bases, leaving 11 bases between the germline ends. Germline CDR1 reads SGHNT; CDR2 reads YYREEE (reference sequence). CDR3 nucleotide sequence: TGTGCCAGCAGCCAGACAGCCAACTCCTACAATGAGCAGTTCTTC. Protein sequence: CASSQTANSYNEQFF. The entire variable domain, with the rest obtained from reference TRBV5-4 and TRBJ2-1, is as follows: ETGVTQSPTHLIKTRGQQVTLRCSSQSGHNTVSWYQQALGQGPQFIFQYYREEENGRGNFPPRFSGLQFPNYSSELNVNALELDDSALYLCASSQTANSYNEQFFGPGTRLTVL.

The sample holds one count of this clone. The chain links TRBV7-3 to TRBJ2-3; D is undetermined. The CDR3 has 15 residues. Germline V gene lookup returns CDR1 SGHTA and CDR2 FQGTGA. Trimming left V 1 base short and J 5 bases short, with 13 bases between. Here the CDR3 reads CASSLMVVTGDTQYF. The CDR3 DNA follows: TGTGCCAGCAGCTTAATGGTGGTAACCGGAGATACGCAGTATTTT.

V is TRBV19 and J is TRBJ1-3; no clear D gene. This CDR3 has 15 amino acids. CDR1 and CDR2 from the germline V gene are LNHDA and SQIVND (reference sequence). Between the trimmed V and J ends, which lost 1 base and 4 bases, there was a span of 11 bases. CDR3 in amino acids: CASSIVTQKGNTIYF. The CDR3 region has the DNA TGTGCCAGTAGTATAGTTACTCAAAAGGGAAACACCATATATTTT. Complete variable domain (other parts from reference TRBV19 and TRBJ1-3): DGGITQSPKYLFRKEGQNVTLSCEQNLNHDAMYWYRQDPGQGLRLIYYSQIVNDFQKGDIAEGYSVSREKKESFPLTVTSAQKNPTAFYLCASSIVTQKGNTIYFGEGSWLTVV.

The chain couples TRBV5-8 to TRBJ2-7; no definite D call. The germline V gene has CDR1 SGHTS and CDR2 YDEGEE. The CDR3 consists of 13 residues. V lost 4 bases and J lost 6, with 14 bases in between. CDR3 nucleotides: TGTGCCAGCAGCCCGTCTCCCTTATCCGAGCAGTACTTC. Protein: CASSPSPLSEQYF.

There are a few counts of this clone. V is TRBV5-4 and J is TRBJ2-5; TRBD1 matches 8 bases. The CDR3 has 16 residues. From germline, CDR1 is SGHNT and CDR2 YYREEE (reference sequence). The V segment lost 5 bases and the J segment 6 bases; nucleotides outside the gene matches: 15. The CDR3 DNA reads TGTGCCAGCAGTTCGGAAAGTTTCGGACAGGGCCAGACCCAGTACTTC. Its translation: CASSSESFGQGQTQYF.

The J gene is TRBJ2-5, the V gene TRBV7-9; 7 bases fit TRBD2. The CDR3 has 15 residues. The germline CDR1 and CDR2 sequences are SEHNR and FQNEAQ (reference sequence). After removal of 5 bases from V and 0 bases from J, the junction contained 6 bases not matched to a gene. The CDR3, as DNA: TGTGCCAGCAGCCAACAGCGGGATTACCAAGAGACCCAGTACTTC. This translates into CASSQQRDYQETQYF.